This T cell receptor (beta chain) came from a study of long-term antiretroviral therapy in people with HIV. CDR3 length: 15 residues. Germline loops: CDR1 LGHNA, CDR2 YSLEER. The trim removed 1 base at V and 0 bases at J, leaving 2 bases unmatched. They ran version v3.0 of the immunoSEQ assay at survey level. Profiled with immunoSEQ multiplex PCR; TCRdb holds only in-frame clones, not every one. The profile shows 20,000 to 25,000 clones, less than 85% of them singletons. The gene calls are TRBV4-3 and TRBJ1-1, with 7 bases aligning to TRBD1. This clonotype originated in a woman aged 35 to 49 with HIV. Sequencing used unsorted PBMCs, obtained roughly 21 months before starting antiretroviral therapy. The CDR3 protein is CASSQGDRVNTEAFF. The CDR3 region has the DNA TGCGCCAGCAGCCAAGGAGACAGGGTGAACACTGAAGCTTTCTTT.